This TCR beta chain was identified in a study of T cells after yellow fever vaccination (dated by TCRdb to between 2018 and 2021). Turning to the overall study: The SMART-Seq v4 Ultra Low Input RNA kit was used to prepare libraries from fractions with low cell numbers. To follow T-cell clones before and after primary and booster YFV17D yellow fever vaccination, bulk TCR alpha and beta repertoires were sequenced over time. Two healthy male donors made up the cohort, one aged 18 to 30 years and the other aged 30 to 39 years. Bulk PBMC replicates and cell subsets were isolated from blood drawn at multiple timepoints before and after both primary and secondary immunization.

Results the study describes overall, beyond this receptor: Compared with the primary T-cell response, the secondary T-cell response was faster but weaker, reaching its peak on day 5 rather than on day 15. Most clones expanded after primary vaccination were re-detected after the booster (about 96% of CD4 and around nine tenths of CD8), suggesting broad memory maintenance. Only a couple of donors were included in the study, so the extent to which the findings can be generalized is limited. FACS-sorted repertoires could contain abundant contaminating clonotypes from the bulk population, so computational filtering was required. A small share of clonotypes occurred in both CD4 and CD8 compartments, likely arising from convergent recombination.

Sample treatment or condition, as interpreted from the label and publication: live attenuated yellow fever vaccine strain. At each blood-draw timepoint, two biological replicates of bulk PBMCs were collected. A standard Ficoll-Paque protocol was used to isolate PBMCs from peripheral blood. TriZol was used to extract RNA from bulk PBMCs, CD4 and CD8 fractions, and dextramer-positive and dextramer-negative fractions. The germline V gene sets CDR1 to MNHEY and CDR2 to SVGEGT. The CDR3 covers 15 residues, taking in both the cysteine and the phenylalanine. Just CDR3 DNA is preserved here, 45 bases in frame from base 1. V has 4 bases trimmed and J has 6 bases trimmed; junction bases matching no gene number 5. TCR cDNA was synthesized by 5'RACE template switching, which introduced a universal primer site and unique molecular identifiers. cDNA synthesis was primed from both the TCR alpha and TCR beta constant segments. Library amplification used two PCR steps, and the second PCR step added sample barcodes and sequencing adapters. Libraries were sequenced on Illumina HiSeq 2500 (2x100 bp) or NovaSeq (2x150 bp). The original methods were these. Demultiplexing of reads and collapsing into UMI consensus sequences were performed with MIGEC, and V(D)J alignment was carried out with MiXCR. Clonotypes responding to the vaccine were identified with edgeR on replicate PBMC samples, with the criteria of FDR below 0.01 and a log2 fold change above 5 up to day 15. Each bulk clonotype was labeled CD4 or CD8 based on which sequenced repertoire, CD4 or CD8, contained the clonotype at higher abundance. TCRdb took the public reads, trimmed them with fastp at Q25, ran MiXCR for clone calling and kept in-frame beta chains. Each CDR3 protein appears once, grouped with its most common genes and DNA. The V and J calls shown here were made by TCRdb, not taken from the authors' results. This sample lists 450,000 to 550,000 distinct CDR3 sequences; 21% were detected once. The top ten constitute roughly a sixth of the sample.

This clonotype was detected a few times. Its cognate antigen has yet to be identified. Base-call qualities are not available, and no considerably larger clone is one nucleotide away. The chain is encoded by TRBV6-2 or TRBV6-3 joined to TRBJ1-6; 8 junctional bases match TRBD1. This TCR derives from a man younger than 35 who received the YFV17D yellow fever vaccine. This sample comprised PBMCs, obtained roughly 20 days after the first yellow fever vaccination. The DNA sequence is as follows: TGTGCCAGCAGTTCCAGGGGGCGCGGTAATTCACCCCTCCACTTT. Its amino acids are CASSSRGRGNSPLHF.